Below, 20 T cell receptor beta chains from the same sample are listed, as sequenced in a study of blood T cell repertoires in COVID-19 (TCRdb year 2020). Receptors were amplified or captured by the immunoSEQ multiplex PCR assay. TCRdb stores this immuneACCESS table with in-frame sequences only. Part of the clones is absent; in the studies checked, under half of the shortfall reflects unresolved V genes, and no reason is known for the rest. The sample yields about 220,000 clones; about 88% were counted once. The ten largest make up roughly 2.7% of the sample. Sequenced sample: PBMCs or T cells enriched from blood (not recorded which). Receptor source: a woman younger than 45 who had recovered from COVID-19.

The chain is built from TRBV5-1 and TRBJ1-3; 7 positions agree with TRBD1. This CDR3 is built from 13 residues. Germline V CDR1 and CDR2: SGHRS, YFSETQ. Trimming removed 3 bases from V and 8 bases from J; junction bases left unmatched: 5. CDR3 coding DNA: TGCGCCAGCAGCTACCTAACAGGGGACACCATATATTTT. Translated: CASSYLTGDTIYF.

The chain couples TRBV3-1 (or the pseudogene TRBV3-2) to TRBJ1-5; possible D gene TRBD1, 6 bases. The CDR3 loop spans 14 amino acids. Trimming pared 4 bases from V and 9 bases from J, leaving 16 bases between. The germline V gene encodes CDR1 LGHDT and CDR2 YNNKEL (reference sequence). The CDR3 reads CASSLSDSTRPQHF. The DNA of the CDR3 is TGTGCCAGCAGCCTCTCGGACAGTACGAGGCCCCAGCATTTT.

This chain links TRBV27 with TRBJ1-5; perhaps TRBD1 as D (6 bases). The V end lost 4 bases, the J end lost 9 bases, and 19 bases lay between the germline ends. The CDR3 is 15 amino acids. Germline CDR1 is MNHEY and CDR2 is SMNVEV (reference sequence). CDR3 sequence: CASSSWTAARGPQHF. Written as DNA, the CDR3 is TGTGCCAGCAGTTCATGGACAGCGGCCCGTGGGCCCCAGCATTTT.

The CDR3 nucleotides read TGTGCCAGCAGCTTAATCGACAGAACTAACTATGGCTACACCTTC. The encoded protein is CASSLIDRTNYGYTF. The chain joins TRBV7-2 to TRBJ1-2; the D gene is possibly TRBD1 (5 bases). There are 15 residues in the CDR3. V lost 2 bases to trimming and J lost 0 bases, with 10 bases between them. Germline CDR1 and CDR2: SGHTA and FQGNSA.

This clone has more than one count but fewer than ten. The chain joins TRBV24-1 to TRBJ2-7, with no clear D. V lost 0 bases and J lost 1, with 12 bases in between. Germline values: CDR1 KGHDR, CDR2 SFDVKD. The CDR3 has 16 amino acids. The CDR3 DNA sequence: TGTGCCACCAGTGATTTGGCAGACTCAACTTCCTACGAGCAGTACTTC. Amino acid sequence: CATSDLADSTSYEQYF.

This clone showed up just once. The V gene is TRBV7-9, the J gene TRBJ2-1; 10 bases line up with TRBD2. In germline, CDR1 is SEHNR, CDR2 FQNEAQ (reference sequence). The V segment lost 4 bases and the J segment 9 bases; nucleotides outside the gene matches: 6. The CDR3 length is 14 residues. CDR3: CASSSSGGFGEQFF. The CDR3 region has the DNA TGTGCCAGCAGCTCTAGCGGGGGTTTTGGTGAGCAGTTCTTC.

The chain recombines TRBV7-9 with TRBJ2-7; D perhaps matches TRBD1 (6 bases). V was pared by 4 bases and J by 0 bases, with 16 bases between. The V gene's germline CDR1 is SEHNR and CDR2 FQNEAQ (reference sequence). The CDR3 covers 16 residues. Here the CDR3 reads CASSSRDKGSSYEQYF. CDR3 in DNA: TGTGCCAGCAGCTCCCGGGACAAGGGGAGCTCCTACGAGCAGTACTTC.

The chain carries TRBV3-1 (or the pseudogene TRBV3-2) and TRBJ2-5; D is undetermined. The CDR3 is 15 residues long. Germline CDR1 is LGHDT and CDR2 is YNNKEL (reference sequence). Trimming removed 0 bases at V and 2 bases at J, with 10 bases between. The CDR3: CASSQDFARQETQYF. The CDR3 DNA sequence: TGTGCCAGCAGCCAAGATTTCGCGAGACAAGAGACCCAGTACTTC.

This chain connects TRBV2 to TRBJ2-7; tentative D call: TRBD1 (5 bases). The germline gives CDR1 SNHLY, CDR2 FYNNEI. CDR3 size: 15 residues. V lost 0 bases and J lost 5, with 14 bases in between. CDR3 nucleotide sequence: TGTGCCAGCAGTGAAGCGCTACTACAGGTCAACGAGCAGTACTTC. This encodes CASSEALLQVNEQYF. Supplemented by reference TRBV2 and TRBJ2-7, the full variable domain reads EPEVTQTPSHQVTQMGQEVILRCVPISNHLYFYWYRQILGQKVEFLVSFYNNEISEKSEIFDDQFSVERPDGSNFTLKIRSTKLEDSAMYFCASSEALLQVNEQYFGPGTRLTVT.

V and J are TRBV4-1 and TRBJ1-4; 8 bases align to TRBD1. With V trimmed by 4 bases and J by 7 bases, 14 bases remained unmatched. The V gene's germline CDR1 is MGHRA and CDR2 YSYEKL. This CDR3 is built from 17 residues. In DNA form, the CDR3 reads TGCGCCAGCAGCCTAATCGGGACAGGAGGATCAGCTGAAAAACTGTTTTTT. Translation gives CASSLIGTGGSAEKLFF.

This clone was detected a few times. The rearrangement uses TRBV13 and TRBJ1-2; a weak D match, TRBD1 (6 bases). The CDR3 is 17 residues long. Trimming removed 3 bases from V and 2 bases from J, with 19 bases in between. Germline V gene lookup returns CDR1 PRHDT and CDR2 FYEKMQ (reference sequence). The CDR3 spells CASSFDHREITNYGYTF. As DNA, the CDR3 is TGTGCCAGCAGCTTCGATCACAGGGAAATCACAAACTATGGCTACACCTTC.

This clone was observed a single time. The chain joins TRBV2 to TRBJ1-4; D is unclear. The CDR3 extends over 14 amino acids. The germline V and J ends were trimmed by 9 bases and 3 bases, with 14 bases remaining between them. Looked up from germline, CDR1 is SNHLY and CDR2 is FYNNEI. In nucleotides, the CDR3 is TGTGCCAGTCCGCGCGGCGGGCCTAATGAAAAACTGTTTTTT. Translating it yields CASPRGGPNEKLFF.

In DNA form, the CDR3 reads TGTGCCAGCAGCTTCCAGGGGGAGGTTAGCTCCTATAATTCACCCCTCCACTTT. Translation: CASSFQGEVSSYNSPLHF. The gene calls are TRBV7-2 and TRBJ1-6, with 7 nucleotides matching TRBD1. The germline CDR1 and CDR2 sequences are SGHTA and FQGNSA. The CDR3 extends over 18 amino acids. The J segment lost 0 bases and the V segment lost 3 bases, leaving 8 bases of the junction unmatched.

This clone is a singleton in its sample. The J gene is TRBJ2-3, the V gene TRBV5-5; tentatively, D is TRBD1 (5 bases). CDR1 and CDR2 from the germline V gene are SGHKS and YYEKEE (reference sequence). The V gene lost 0 bases and the J gene lost 7 bases, with 18 bases spanning the gap. The CDR3 sequence is 16 residues long. The chain's CDR3 is CASSLGGTAAAYTQYF. The DNA for the CDR3 is TGTGCCAGCAGCTTGGGGGGCACGGCGGCTGCTTATACGCAGTATTTT.

The V gene is TRBV7-9, the J gene TRBJ2-3, with TRBD1 matching over 7 bases. Losses at the gene ends were 3 bases for V and 2 bases for J; bases not matched to a gene: 2. The CDR3 has 14 amino acids. Germline loops: CDR1 SEHNR, CDR2 FQNEAQ (reference sequence). The CDR3 loop is CASSLGQLTDTQYF. The CDR3 DNA reads TGTGCCAGCAGCTTGGGACAGCTCACAGATACGCAGTATTTT.

The genes are TRBV5-4 and TRBJ2-6, with TRBD2 matching 8 bases. This CDR3 is built from 17 residues. Germline lookup yields CDR1 SGHNT and CDR2 YYREEE (reference sequence). V shed 3 bases, J shed 4 bases, and the junction held 9 bases outside the gene matches. The CDR3 DNA reads TGTGCCAGCAGCTCCGGGTTCGCGGGGGGCGGGGCCAACGTCCTGACTTTC. This gives the protein CASSSGFAGGGANVLTF.

This chain joins TRBV19 and TRBJ1-1; D remains ambiguous. Germline V gene data show CDR1 as LNHDA and CDR2 as SQIVND (reference sequence). The CDR3 consists of 12 residues. The ends were cut back, 5 bases at V and 3 bases at J, with 7 bases in the middle. CDR3 loop: CASSPSDTEAFF. CDR3 coding DNA: TGTGCCAGTAGTCCGTCTGACACTGAAGCTTTCTTT.

The chain is built from TRBV18 and TRBJ2-5; 9 nucleotides align to TRBD2. V trimming: 0 bases; J trimming: 5 bases; junction bases outside the gene matches: 4. The germline CDR1 and CDR2 sequences are KGHSH and LQKENI. CDR3 length: 15 amino acids. As DNA, the CDR3 is TGTGCCAGCTCACCACCCGGGACTAGCAGGGAGACCCAGTACTTC. Its protein is CASSPPGTSRETQYF. Full variable domain (rest looked up from reference TRBV18 and TRBJ2-5): NAGVMQNPRHLVRRRGQEARLRCSPMKGHSHVYWYRQLPEEGLKFMVYLQKENIIDESGMPKERFSAEFPKEGPSILRIQQVVRGDSAAYFCASSPPGTSRETQYFGPGTRLLVL.

V gene TRBV19 combines with J gene TRBJ1-2, with TRBD1 identical over 8 bases. CDR1 is LNHDA, CDR2 SQIVND, per germline (reference sequence). The ends lost 6 bases at V and 5 bases at J; junction bases unmatched: 8. There are 14 residues in the CDR3. This CDR3 reads CASRQQTGGYGYTF. The CDR3 nucleotides are TGTGCCAGTAGGCAGCAAACAGGGGGATATGGCTACACCTTC.

This clone has only a few counts. This chain joins TRBV29-1 and TRBJ1-2; D is ambiguous. The CDR3 extends over 9 amino acids. Trimming took off 7 bases at V and 6 bases at J, with 6 bases between the two ends. Germline values: CDR1 SQVTM, CDR2 ANQGSEA. The CDR3 DNA reads as TGCAGCGCAACAGATGGCTACACCTTC. Its translation: CSATDGYTF.